This TCR beta chain originates from a study of blood T cell repertoires in COVID-19. Whole-study context: Samples came from the United States, Italy and Spain, spanning acute and convalescent COVID-19.

There are 14 residues in the CDR3. Germline V CDR1 and CDR2: SGHDT, YYEEEE. V lost 2 bases and J lost 1, with 9 bases in between. One Seattle source followed patients from active infection through their disease course. Original methodology: Reference gene primer amplification gave nucleated cell count estimates. This table comes from immunoSEQ multiplex PCR, and its TCRdb copy is limited to in-frame clones, with some not included. V, J and clone size derive from that table, while D and trimming were established from the DNA sequence. The table has over 250,000 clones, about 90% seen once; the top ten hold about 10%.

The sequenced sample consisted of peripheral blood. This chain links TRBV5-6 with TRBJ1-1, with unresolved D. This receptor was taken from a woman in her sixties or seventies with COVID-19, enrolled during active disease. The CDR3 bases are TGTGCCAGCAGCTTTAGAAGAGCGAACACTGAAGCTTTCTTT. Encoded protein: CASSFRRANTEAFF.